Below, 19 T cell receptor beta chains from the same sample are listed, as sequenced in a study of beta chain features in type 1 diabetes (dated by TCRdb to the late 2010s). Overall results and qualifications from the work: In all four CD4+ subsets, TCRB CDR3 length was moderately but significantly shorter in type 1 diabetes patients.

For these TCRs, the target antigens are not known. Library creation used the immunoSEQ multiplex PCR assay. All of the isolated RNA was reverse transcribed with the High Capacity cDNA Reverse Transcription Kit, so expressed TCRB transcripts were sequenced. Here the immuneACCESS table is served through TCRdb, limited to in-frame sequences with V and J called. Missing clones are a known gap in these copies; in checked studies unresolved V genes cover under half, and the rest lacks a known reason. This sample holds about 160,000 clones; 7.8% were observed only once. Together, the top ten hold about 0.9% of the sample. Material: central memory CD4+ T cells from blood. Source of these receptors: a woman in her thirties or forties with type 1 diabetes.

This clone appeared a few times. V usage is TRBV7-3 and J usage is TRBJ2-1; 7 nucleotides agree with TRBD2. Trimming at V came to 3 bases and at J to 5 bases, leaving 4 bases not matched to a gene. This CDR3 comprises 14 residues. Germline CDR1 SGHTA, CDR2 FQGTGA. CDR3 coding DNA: TGTGCCAGCAGCTTGGGGGGGAGGGACAATGAGCAGTTCTTC. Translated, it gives CASSLGGRDNEQFF.

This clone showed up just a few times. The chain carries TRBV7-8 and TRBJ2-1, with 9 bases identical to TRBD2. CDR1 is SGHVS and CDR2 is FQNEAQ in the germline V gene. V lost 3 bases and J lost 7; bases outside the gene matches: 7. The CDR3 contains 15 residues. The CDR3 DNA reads TGTGCCAGCAGCTTCACTAGCGGGTTCCGGAATGAGCAGTTCTTC. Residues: CASSFTSGFRNEQFF.

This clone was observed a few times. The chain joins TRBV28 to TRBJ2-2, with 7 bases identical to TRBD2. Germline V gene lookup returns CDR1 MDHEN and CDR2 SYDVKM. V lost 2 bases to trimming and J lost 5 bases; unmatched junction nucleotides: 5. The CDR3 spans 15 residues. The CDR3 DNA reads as TGTGCCAGCAGTTTAGCCAGGGAGGGGACCGGGGAGCTGTTTTTT. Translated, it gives CASSLAREGTGELFF.

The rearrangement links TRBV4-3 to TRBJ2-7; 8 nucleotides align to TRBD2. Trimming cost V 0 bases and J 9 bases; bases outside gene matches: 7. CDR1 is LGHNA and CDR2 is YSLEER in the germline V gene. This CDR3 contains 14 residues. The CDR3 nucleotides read TGCGCCAGCAGCCAAGATCGGCGGGAGGACGCGCAGTACTTC. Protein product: CASSQDRREDAQYF.

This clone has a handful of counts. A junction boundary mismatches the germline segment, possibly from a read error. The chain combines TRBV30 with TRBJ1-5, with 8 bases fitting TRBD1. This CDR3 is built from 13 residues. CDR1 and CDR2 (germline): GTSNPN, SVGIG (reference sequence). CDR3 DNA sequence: TGTGCCTGGGCCCGGGACAGGAATCGGCCCCAGCATTTT. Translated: CAWARDRNRPQHF.

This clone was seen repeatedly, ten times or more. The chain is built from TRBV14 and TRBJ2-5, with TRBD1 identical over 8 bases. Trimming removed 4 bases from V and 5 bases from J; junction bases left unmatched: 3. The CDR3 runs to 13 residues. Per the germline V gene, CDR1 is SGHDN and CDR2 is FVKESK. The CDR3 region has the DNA TGTGCCAGCAGCCCAAGGACAGGGGAGACCCAGTACTTC. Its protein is CASSPRTGETQYF.

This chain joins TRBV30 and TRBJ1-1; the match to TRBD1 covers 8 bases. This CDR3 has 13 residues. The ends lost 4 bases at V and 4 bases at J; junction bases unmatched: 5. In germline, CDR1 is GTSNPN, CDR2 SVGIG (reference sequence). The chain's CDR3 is CAWTRTGGTEAFF. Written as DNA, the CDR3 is TGTGCCTGGACTCGTACAGGGGGCACTGAAGCTTTCTTT. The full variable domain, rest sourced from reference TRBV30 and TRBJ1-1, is SQTIHQWPATLVQPVGSPLSLECTVEGTSNPNLYWYRQAAGRGLQLLFYSVGIGQISSEVPQNLSASRPQDRQFILSSKKLLLSDSGFYLCAWTRTGGTEAFFGQGTRLTVV.

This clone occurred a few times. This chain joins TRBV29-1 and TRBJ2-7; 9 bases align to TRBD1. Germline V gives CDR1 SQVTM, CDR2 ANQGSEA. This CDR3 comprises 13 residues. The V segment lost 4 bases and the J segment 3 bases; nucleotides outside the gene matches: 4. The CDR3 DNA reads TGCAGCGTTGGTTACAGGGGGCTCTACGAGCAGTACTTC. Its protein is CSVGYRGLYEQYF.

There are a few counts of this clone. The CDR3 reads CSVVTSGGSYEQYF. The CDR3 bases are TGCAGCGTGGTGACTAGCGGGGGGTCCTACGAGCAGTACTTC. The chain carries TRBV29-1 and TRBJ2-7, with 13 bases identical to TRBD2. The trim removed 6 bases at V and 1 base at J, leaving 3 bases unmatched. This CDR3 is built from 14 residues. CDR1 is SQVTM, CDR2 ANQGSEA, per germline.

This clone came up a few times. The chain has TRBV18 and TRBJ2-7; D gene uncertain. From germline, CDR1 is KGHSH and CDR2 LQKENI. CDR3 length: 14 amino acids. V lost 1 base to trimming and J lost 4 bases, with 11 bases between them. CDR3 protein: CASSPRTQLYEQYF. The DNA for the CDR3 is TGTGCCAGCTCACCACGCACTCAACTTTACGAGCAGTACTTC.

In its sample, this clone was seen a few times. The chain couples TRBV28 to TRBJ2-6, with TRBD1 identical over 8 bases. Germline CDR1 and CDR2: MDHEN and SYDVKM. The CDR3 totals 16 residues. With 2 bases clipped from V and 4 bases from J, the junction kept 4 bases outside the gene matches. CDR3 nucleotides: TGTGCCAGCAGTTTAACAGGGGGAAGCGGGGCCAACGTCCTGACTTTC. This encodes CASSLTGGSGANVLTF.

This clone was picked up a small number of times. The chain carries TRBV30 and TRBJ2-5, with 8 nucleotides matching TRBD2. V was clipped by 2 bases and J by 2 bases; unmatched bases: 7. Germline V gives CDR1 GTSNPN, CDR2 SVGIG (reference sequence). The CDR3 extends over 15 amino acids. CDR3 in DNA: TGTGCCTGGAGTCGCCCGACTAGCGCTCAAGAGACCCAGTACTTC. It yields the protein CAWSRPTSAQETQYF.

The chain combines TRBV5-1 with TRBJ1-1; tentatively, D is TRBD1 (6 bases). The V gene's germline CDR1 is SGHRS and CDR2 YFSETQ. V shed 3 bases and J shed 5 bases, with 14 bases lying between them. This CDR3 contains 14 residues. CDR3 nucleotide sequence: TGCGCCAGCAGCTCAGGGGCGACGGGGACTGAAGCTTTCTTT. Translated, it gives CASSSGATGTEAFF. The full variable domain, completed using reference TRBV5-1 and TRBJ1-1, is KAGVTQTPRYLIKTRGQQVTLSCSPISGHRSVSWYQQTPGQGLQFLFEYFSETQRNKGNFPGRFSGRQFSNSRSEMNVSTLELGDSALYLCASSSGATGTEAFFGQGTRLTVV.

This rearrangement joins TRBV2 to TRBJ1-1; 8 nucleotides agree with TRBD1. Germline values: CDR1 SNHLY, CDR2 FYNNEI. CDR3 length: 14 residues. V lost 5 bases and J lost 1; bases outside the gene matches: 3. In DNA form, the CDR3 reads TGTGCCAGCAGTCGAGACAGGGGGAACACTGAAGCTTTCTTT. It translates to CASSRDRGNTEAFF.

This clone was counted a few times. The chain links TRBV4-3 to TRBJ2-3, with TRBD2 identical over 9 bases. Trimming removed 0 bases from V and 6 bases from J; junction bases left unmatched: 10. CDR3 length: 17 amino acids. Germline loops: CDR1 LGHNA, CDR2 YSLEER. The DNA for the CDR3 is TGCGCCAGCAGCCAAGATCTGCCTAGCGGGACGCCGGATACGCAGTATTTT. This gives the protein CASSQDLPSGTPDTQYF.

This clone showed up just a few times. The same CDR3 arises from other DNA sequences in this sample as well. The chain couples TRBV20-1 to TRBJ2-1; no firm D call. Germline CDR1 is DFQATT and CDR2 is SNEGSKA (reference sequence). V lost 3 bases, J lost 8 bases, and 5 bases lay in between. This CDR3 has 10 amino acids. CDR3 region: CSARNYEQFF. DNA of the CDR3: TGCAGTGCTAGGAACTATGAGCAGTTCTTC.

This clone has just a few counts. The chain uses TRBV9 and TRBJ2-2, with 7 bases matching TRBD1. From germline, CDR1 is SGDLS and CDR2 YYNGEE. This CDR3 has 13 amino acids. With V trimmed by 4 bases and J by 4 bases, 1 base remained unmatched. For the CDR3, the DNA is TGTGCCAGCAGCCCAGGGGGCACCGGGGAGCTGTTTTTT. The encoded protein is CASSPGGTGELFF.

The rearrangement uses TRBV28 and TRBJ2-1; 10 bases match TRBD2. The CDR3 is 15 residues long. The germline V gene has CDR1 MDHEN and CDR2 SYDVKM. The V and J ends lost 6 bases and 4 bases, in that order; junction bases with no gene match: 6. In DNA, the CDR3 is TGTGCCAGCAGCCTAGCGGGAGAGAGGTACAATGAGCAGTTCTTC. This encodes CASSLAGERYNEQFF.

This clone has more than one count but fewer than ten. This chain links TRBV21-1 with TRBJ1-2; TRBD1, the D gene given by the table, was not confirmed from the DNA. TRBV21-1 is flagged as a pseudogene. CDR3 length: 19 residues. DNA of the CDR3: TGTGCCAGCAGCTTAACGGTTAAGGAGTTGGGCAGGGTGCTCTATGGCTACACCTTC. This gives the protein CASSLTVKELGRVLYGYTF.